These 16 T cell receptor beta chains were sequenced from one sample in a study of blood T cell repertoires in COVID-19 (dated by TCRdb to the early 2020s). The library was obtained by the immunoSEQ multiplex PCR assay. This is the immuneACCESS table as TCRdb keeps it, with only in-frame sequences that have V and J called. A part of the clones is gone; compared with another copy, unresolved V genes explain less than half, and the rest is unexplained. The sample yields about 150,000 clones; more than 70% were counted once. Clones ranked in the top ten supply about 2.5% of the sample. Sequenced material: peripheral blood. Receptors were obtained from a human donor in a cohort sampled during active COVID-19.

V usage is TRBV6-4 and J usage is TRBJ1-1; 9 positions match TRBD1. CDR3 length: 14 residues. In germline, CDR1 is MRHNA, CDR2 SNTAGT. J gave up 0 bases and V 6 bases, and 2 bases lay outside the gene matches. The CDR3 loop is CASRGQGVNTEAFF. CDR3 in DNA: TGTGCCAGCAGGGGACAGGGCGTGAACACTGAAGCTTTCTTT.

J is TRBJ1-2 and V is TRBV7-2, with no clear D. Trimming took off 0 bases at V and 4 bases at J, with 9 bases between the two ends. This CDR3 has 14 amino acids. Germline CDR1 and CDR2: SGHTA and FQGNSA. CDR3 residues: CASSLATIGYGYTF. The CDR3 DNA reads TGTGCCAGCAGCTTAGCCACGATCGGCTATGGCTACACCTTC.

This sequence joins TRBV3-1 (or the pseudogene TRBV3-2) and TRBJ2-5, with D unresolved. The CDR3 covers 13 residues. Germline V gene lookup returns CDR1 LGHDT and CDR2 YNNKEL (reference sequence). V dropped 1 base and J dropped 7 bases, with 10 bases sitting between them. DNA of the CDR3: TGTGCCAGCAGCCAAGTCGTATCGGGGACCCAGTACTTC. Translated: CASSQVVSGTQYF.

The chain links TRBV5-4 to TRBJ1-3; D ambiguous. This CDR3 is built from 13 residues. CDR1 is SGHNT and CDR2 is YYREEE in the germline V gene (reference sequence). V lost 0 bases and J lost 2, with 3 bases in between. CDR3 protein: CASSLGAGNTIYF. The CDR3 region has the DNA TGTGCCAGCAGCTTGGGCGCTGGAAACACCATATATTTT.

The gene calls are TRBV6-5 and TRBJ1-6; D call uncertain. The germline V and J ends were trimmed by 8 bases and 0 bases, with 8 bases remaining between them. The CDR3 length is 14 residues. The germline V gene encodes CDR1 MNHEY and CDR2 SVGAGI. Written as DNA, the CDR3 is TGTGCCAGCGCGGCAAGCTCCTATAATTCACCCCTCCACTTT. This sequence encodes CASAASSYNSPLHF.

The chain has TRBV6-2 or TRBV6-3 and TRBJ1-5; D is ambiguous. Looked up from germline, CDR1 is MNHEY and CDR2 is SVGEGT. V lost 2 bases and J lost 10, with 9 bases in between. The CDR3 runs 12 residues. The CDR3 sequence: CASSYIEGPQHF. The CDR3 bases are TGTGCCAGCAGTTACATTGAGGGACCCCAGCATTTT.

The rearrangement links TRBV4-2 to TRBJ2-5; tentative D call: TRBD2 (6 bases). Germline CDR1 reads LGHNA; CDR2 reads YNFKEQ. This CDR3 comprises 18 residues. Trimming shortened V by 4 bases and J by 3 bases, and 24 bases separated the two germline ends. The CDR3 region has the DNA TGTGCCAGCAGCCCTCTAGGAGGGCCCGAGGATCGGGAAGAGACCCAGTACTTC. Translation gives CASSPLGGPEDREETQYF.

This sequence joins TRBV6-6 and TRBJ2-7; 9 bases match TRBD1. This CDR3 has 13 amino acids. Looked up from germline, CDR1 is MNHNY and CDR2 is SVGAGI (reference sequence). V was pared by 11 bases and J by 2 bases, with 7 bases of the junction left unmatched. CDR3 loop: CAAKGQGPYEQYF. The CDR3 bases are TGTGCCGCCAAAGGACAGGGGCCCTACGAGCAGTACTTC.

CDR3 sequence: CASSTRQGGTEAFF. The CDR3 region has the DNA TGTGCCAGTAGTACAAGACAGGGAGGAACTGAAGCTTTCTTT. This chain links TRBV19 with TRBJ1-1; TRBD1 aligns across 7 bases. CDR1 is LNHDA, CDR2 SQIVND, per germline (reference sequence). The CDR3 contains 14 residues. The V segment lost 4 bases and the J segment 5 bases; nucleotides outside the gene matches: 7.

The CDR3 nucleotides are TGTGCCAGCAGCATCACCTCTCCAGGGTCCGAGCAGTACTTC. It is translated as CASSITSPGSEQYF. The V gene is TRBV28, the J gene TRBJ2-7, with D perhaps TRBD1 (5 bases). Germline assignment: CDR1 MDHEN and CDR2 SYDVKM. V lost 6 bases, J lost 6 bases, and 18 bases lay in between. The CDR3 loop spans 14 amino acids.

The chain couples TRBV27 to TRBJ2-2; TRBD2 aligns across 10 bases. Germline-derived CDR1 and CDR2 are MNHEY and SMNVEV (reference sequence). J was trimmed by 5 bases and V by 3 bases; bases with no gene match: 6. The CDR3 loop spans 16 amino acids. The CDR3 reads CASSFSGGALTGELFF. The CDR3 coding sequence is TGTGCCAGCAGTTTCAGCGGGGGGGCATTGACCGGGGAGCTGTTTTTT.

The genes are TRBV5-5 and TRBJ1-4; 12 nucleotides align to TRBD1. Germline trimming cut 4 bases from V and 13 bases from J; bases unmatched to any gene: 11. Germline V gene sequence: CDR1 SGHKS, CDR2 YYEKEE (reference sequence). CDR3 length equals 15 residues. DNA of the CDR3: TGTGCCAGCAGCCGTCTTGGGACAGGGGGCGGGATACTGTTTTTT. Amino acids: CASSRLGTGGGILFF.

The chain links TRBV28 to TRBJ1-3, with D maybe TRBD1 (5 bases). CDR3 length: 17 amino acids. Trimming stripped 0 bases from V and 0 bases from J, with 12 bases between. In germline, CDR1 is MDHEN, CDR2 SYDVKM. The CDR3 protein is CASSLWGEARSGNTIYF. CDR3 in DNA: TGTGCCAGCAGTTTATGGGGGGAGGCTCGCTCTGGAAACACCATATATTTT.

As for this clone: The identical CDR3 is also encoded by other nucleotide sequences in the sample. V gene TRBV27 combines with J gene TRBJ2-1; a weak D match, TRBD2 (5 bases). Trimming shortened V by 8 bases and J by 6 bases, and 17 bases separated the two germline ends. In germline, CDR1 is MNHEY, CDR2 SMNVEV (reference sequence). This CDR3 is built from 14 residues. The CDR3: CASSTGNAPNEQFF. The CDR3 region has the DNA TGTGCCAGCTCGACGGGGAATGCTCCCAATGAGCAGTTCTTC.

The chain joins TRBV5-1 to TRBJ1-1; D uncertain. The CDR3 spans 14 residues. CDR1 is SGHRS, CDR2 YFSETQ, per germline. V shed 6 bases and J shed 0 bases, with 12 bases lying between them. CDR3 in DNA: TGCGCCAGCACCCCAGGAGGGTTGAACACTGAAGCTTTCTTT. It codes for CASTPGGLNTEAFF.

This rearrangement joins TRBV18 to TRBJ1-5; D ambiguous. Trimming stripped 1 base from V and 0 bases from J, with 16 bases between. Per the germline V gene, CDR1 is KGHSH and CDR2 is LQKENI. This CDR3 region has 18 residues. The CDR3 here is CASSPQGLMRGSNQPQHF. CDR3 nucleotides: TGTGCCAGCTCACCACAGGGTCTGATGCGGGGTAGCAATCAGCCCCAGCATTTT.